What follows are 25 T cell receptor beta chains derived from one specimen sequenced in a study of early T cells in non-severe SARS-CoV-2 infection. MiXCR, applied by TCRdb to the 5' RACE reads, yields one record per CDR3 protein. The sample lists about 25,000 distinct CDR3 sequences; roughly 4.9% were seen once. Sequencing input: whole blood. The receptors come from an adult who was a healthcare worker with PCR-confirmed SARS-CoV-2 infection or an uninfected control (not recorded which).

In its sample, this clonotype was seen many times. The chain links TRBV29-1 to TRBJ2-1; possibly TRBD1 for D (6 bases). This CDR3 has 11 residues. Germline CDR1 reads SQVTM; CDR2 reads ANQGSEA. Between the trimmed V and J ends, which lost 7 bases and 10 bases, there was a span of 14 bases. The CDR3 bases are TGCAGCGCCACAGGGCCCGGGGAGCAGTTCTTC. As protein: CSATGPGEQFF.

This clonotype has a count of ten or more. The chain couples TRBV3-2 to TRBJ2-7; the tabulated D call, TRBD2, remains unverified against the DNA. TRBV3-2 is deemed a pseudogene. The CDR3 has 17 amino acids. CDR3 loop: CASSQDRRGGSRYEQYF. CDR3 DNA sequence: TGTGCCAGCAGCCAAGATCGGAGGGGAGGATCCCGCTACGAGCAGTACTTC.

This clonotype was seen at least ten times. The CDR3 here is CSARDLSRGTDTQYF. For the CDR3, the DNA is TGCAGTGCTAGAGATCTGAGTAGGGGCACAGATACGCAGTATTTT. This chain joins TRBV20-1 and TRBJ2-3; D gene ambiguous. Looked up from germline, CDR1 is DFQATT and CDR2 is SNEGSKA (reference sequence). This CDR3 is built from 15 residues. The V gene lost 0 bases and the J gene lost 1 base, with 11 bases spanning the gap.

This clonotype was observed at least ten times. The chain uses TRBV27 and TRBJ1-6, with 9 bases aligning to TRBD1. Trimming cost V 3 bases and J 7 bases; bases outside gene matches: 4. Germline loops: CDR1 MNHEY, CDR2 SMNVEV (reference sequence). The CDR3 is 15 amino acids. The CDR3, as DNA: TGTGCCAGCAGTTTGATACAGGGGGCGAATTCACCCCTCCACTTT. Translated: CASSLIQGANSPLHF.

The sample holds many counts of this clonotype. The chain uses TRBV5-1 and TRBJ2-1, with 7 bases matching TRBD2. Germline CDR1 is SGHRS and CDR2 is YFSETQ. With 5 bases clipped from V and 3 bases from J, the junction kept 14 bases outside the gene matches. CDR3 length: 17 residues. The CDR3 DNA reads TGCGCCAGCAGTACCCAACTAGCGCGACCCCACTACAATGAGCAGTTCTTC. Translating it yields CASSTQLARPHYNEQFF.

This clonotype has at least ten counts. This chain uses TRBV30 with TRBJ2-7, with 8 bases that match TRBD2. The CDR3 spans 12 residues. Losses at the gene ends were 3 bases for V and 6 bases for J; bases not matched to a gene: 4. The germline gives CDR1 GTSNPN, CDR2 SVGIG (reference sequence). The CDR3 bases are TGTGCCTGGAGGCCGGGGACTAGCGAGCAGTACTTC. Amino acids: CAWRPGTSEQYF.

This clonotype was counted ten times or more. The genes are TRBV28 and TRBJ1-1; D not certain. CDR1 is MDHEN and CDR2 is SYDVKM in the germline V gene. The V end lost 3 bases, the J end lost 6 bases, and 17 bases lay between the germline ends. This CDR3 has 15 amino acids. CDR3 sequence reads: CASSFLSARRPEAFF. CDR3 nucleotides: TGTGCCAGCAGTTTTCTCAGCGCCCGAAGACCTGAAGCTTTCTTT.

This clonotype was seen many times. V gene TRBV10-3 combines with J gene TRBJ2-2, with 8 positions matching TRBD1. V gave up 9 bases and J gave up 6 bases; unmatched junction bases: 9. This CDR3 spans 14 amino acids. Germline CDR1 reads ENHRY; CDR2 reads SYGVKD. The CDR3 protein is CAMADRAEAGELFF. CDR3 coding DNA: TGTGCCATGGCGGACAGGGCGGAGGCCGGGGAGCTGTTTTTT.

This clonotype was seen only a few times. The CDR3 loop reads CASSFGGANVLTF. For the CDR3, the DNA is TGTGCCAGCAGCTTCGGTGGGGCCAACGTCCTGACTTTC. This chain connects TRBV7-3 to TRBJ2-6, with D unclear. V lost 3 bases and J lost 3, with 3 bases in between. Looked up from germline, CDR1 is SGHTA and CDR2 is FQGTGA. The CDR3 is 13 amino acids.

This clonotype showed up just a few times. V is TRBV6-2 or TRBV6-3 and J is TRBJ1-1; D gene uncertain. V was pared by 2 bases and J by 1 base, with 17 bases between. The CDR3 covers 17 residues. CDR1 and CDR2 (germline): MNHEY, SVGEGT. The CDR3 loop is CASSYPYGQSKNTEAFF. CDR3 in DNA: TGTGCCAGCAGTTACCCTTACGGGCAGTCAAAGAACACTGAAGCTTTCTTT.

This clonotype was observed a few times. The CDR3 region has the DNA TGTGCCAGCAGCCAAACTAGCGGAGTTAGAGATACGCAGTATTTT. This translates into CASSQTSGVRDTQYF. The chain has TRBV7-8 and TRBJ2-3; 8 positions agree with TRBD2. The CDR3 is 15 residues long. Germline CDR1 is SGHVS and CDR2 is FQNEAQ. Germline trimming cut 5 bases from V and 5 bases from J; bases unmatched to any gene: 9. The full variable domain, with the rest looked up from reference TRBV7-8 and TRBJ2-3, is GAGVSQSPRYKVAKRGQDVALRCDPISGHVSLFWYQQALGQGPEFLTYFQNEAQLDKSGLPSDRFFAERPEGSVSTLKIQRTQQEDSAVYLCASSQTSGVRDTQYFGPGTRLTVL.

This clonotype was found many times. The chain uses TRBV5-1 and TRBJ2-5; 14 bases fit TRBD2. The germline CDR1 and CDR2 sequences are SGHRS and YFSETQ. The CDR3 extends over 18 amino acids. Unmatched junction bases numbered 13, after V lost 4 bases and J lost 5 bases. CDR3 nucleotide sequence: TGCGCCAGCAGCCCAGGGACTAGCGGGAGTCTGGGCATGGAGACCCAGTACTTC. As protein: CASSPGTSGSLGMETQYF.

The V and J genes are TRBV7-6 and TRBJ2-7; possible D gene TRBD2, 5 bases. Germline values: CDR1 SGHVS, CDR2 FNYEAQ. V lost 5 bases, J lost 0 bases, and 11 bases lay in between. The CDR3 is made up of 14 amino acids. The CDR3 nucleotides read TGTGCCAGCAGCACTAGTCCCAGCTCCTACGAGCAGTACTTC. This gives the protein CASSTSPSSYEQYF.

The CDR3 region is CASSLWAPGYEQYF. The CDR3, as DNA: TGCGCCAGCAGCTTGTGGGCCCCCGGGTACGAGCAGTACTTC. This chain joins TRBV5-1 and TRBJ2-7; D remains unclear. CDR1 and CDR2 (germline): SGHRS, YFSETQ. Deletions cut 1 base from V and 4 bases from J, with 12 bases between. The CDR3 runs 14 residues.

This clonotype was recorded many times. The chain carries TRBV3-1 and TRBJ2-1; TRBD2 agrees at 12 bases. V shed 5 bases, J shed 4 bases, and the junction held 3 bases outside the gene matches. The germline CDR1 and CDR2 sequences are LGHDT and YNNKEL (reference sequence). The CDR3 has 15 amino acids. Written as DNA, the CDR3 is TGTGCCAGCAGCGAGACTAGCGGGAGATACAATGAGCAGTTCTTC. Translated, it gives CASSETSGRYNEQFF.

This clonotype turned up a few times. V is TRBV9 and J is TRBJ2-2; possibly TRBD1 for D (5 bases). The CDR3 totals 16 residues. The V end was cut by 7 bases, the J end by 0 bases, with 16 bases between. The germline gives CDR1 SGDLS, CDR2 YYNGEE. The CDR3 sequence is CASVVWGSSNTGELFF. The CDR3 bases are TGTGCCAGCGTCGTTTGGGGCAGCTCGAACACCGGGGAGCTGTTTTTT.

The rearrangement links TRBV20-1 to TRBJ2-1, with a weak D call TRBD1 (5 bases). The CDR3 has 12 amino acids. Trimming shortened V by 0 bases and J by 8 bases, and 8 bases separated the two germline ends. The germline V gene has CDR1 DFQATT and CDR2 SNEGSKA (reference sequence). The chain's CDR3 is CSARESGHEQFF. CDR3 sequence (DNA): TGCAGTGCTAGAGAGTCAGGGCATGAGCAGTTCTTC.

This clonotype was detected ten times or more. The chain recombines TRBV6-2 or TRBV6-3 with TRBJ2-2; TRBD1 or TRBD2 may be the D gene (5 bases each). Germline V gene sequence: CDR1 MNHEY, CDR2 SVGEGT. This CDR3 is built from 12 residues. The V end lost 7 bases, the J end lost 5 bases, and 8 bases lay between the germline ends. CDR3 sequence (DNA): TGTGCCAGCATGAGGGGAACCGGGGAGCTGTTTTTT. Its translation: CASMRGTGELFF.

Only a few counts were recorded for this clonotype. The V call is TRBV29-1, the J call TRBJ2-1, with TRBD1 as a possible D gene (6 bases). The CDR3 is made up of 14 amino acids. Trimming cost V 3 bases and J 6 bases, with 15 bases left between them. Germline V gene data show CDR1 as SQVTM and CDR2 as ANQGSEA. The CDR3 is CSVDTLARGNEQFF. CDR3 coding DNA: TGCAGCGTTGATACCCTAGCCAGGGGCAATGAGCAGTTCTTC.

In this sample, this clonotype turned up many times. The V call is TRBV3-1, the J call TRBJ2-1; the D gene is possibly TRBD1 (6 bases). Germline V gives CDR1 LGHDT, CDR2 YNNKEL (reference sequence). The CDR3 is 14 residues long. Trimming stripped 2 bases from V and 5 bases from J, with 10 bases between. The CDR3: CASSQSGVHNEQFF. CDR3 DNA: TGTGCCAGCAGCCAATCAGGGGTACACAATGAGCAGTTCTTC.

This clonotype was counted at least ten times. The V call is TRBV4-2, the J call TRBJ2-3; weak D call: TRBD2 (5 bases). V shed 4 bases and J shed 3 bases, with 14 bases lying between them. Germline V lookup: CDR1 LGHNA, CDR2 YNFKEQ. The CDR3 extends over 15 amino acids. CDR3 amino acids: CASSLRTGMTDTQYF. CDR3 nucleotide sequence: TGTGCCAGCAGCCTTCGTACGGGAATGACAGATACGCAGTATTTT.

This clonotype appeared many times. The chain uses TRBV27 and TRBJ2-7; the match to TRBD2 covers 8 bases. CDR3 length: 14 amino acids. With V trimmed by 7 bases and J by 6 bases, 11 bases remained unmatched. Germline CDR1 and CDR2: MNHEY and SMNVEV (reference sequence). The CDR3 DNA reads as TGTGCCAGCAAGCGGGGGAGGATTCCCTCCGAGCAGTACTTC. Translated, it gives CASKRGRIPSEQYF.

Ten or more counts support this clonotype. The chain has TRBV18 and TRBJ1-4; no clear D. The CDR3 is made up of 15 amino acids. Trimming pared 3 bases from V and 2 bases from J, leaving 10 bases between. Germline V gene lookup returns CDR1 KGHSH and CDR2 LQKENI. CDR3 protein: CASSPRLDTNEKLFF. The CDR3 DNA reads TGTGCCAGCTCACCCCGCCTGGATACTAATGAAAAACTGTTTTTT.

This clonotype was seen many times. CDR3 sequence (DNA): TGTGCCAGCAGCTCAAACAGGGGGTCCGTGCAAGAGACCCAGTACTTC. Residues: CASSSNRGSVQETQYF. The chain employs TRBV7-9 and TRBJ2-5; TRBD1 matches 8 bases. Germline trimming cut 4 bases from V and 2 bases from J; bases unmatched to any gene: 9. Germline V gives CDR1 SEHNR, CDR2 FQNEAQ (reference sequence). The CDR3 spans 16 residues.

This clonotype was seen repeatedly, ten times or more. V gene TRBV7-9 combines with J gene TRBJ2-7, with TRBD1 matching over 10 bases. The CDR3 covers 15 residues. CDR1 is SEHNR and CDR2 is FQNEAQ in the germline V gene (reference sequence). J gave up 3 bases and V 4 bases, and 6 bases lay outside the gene matches. CDR3 protein: CASSSRDRGDYEQYF. The CDR3, as DNA: TGTGCCAGCAGCTCCCGGGACAGGGGCGACTACGAGCAGTACTTC.